This T cell receptor beta chain was sequenced for a study of neurological immune-mediated disorders (dated by TCRdb to between 2018 and 2021). As for the study more broadly: Among the roughly 34 multiple sclerosis patients, about 30 had relapsing-remitting MS and 3 had secondary progressive MS. The study compared peripheral blood TCR-beta repertoires of HTLV-I-associated myelopathy (HAM/TSP) patients, multiple sclerosis patients and healthy controls using UMI-based sequencing. The cohort comprised roughly 70 subjects: approximately 15 HAM/TSP patients, some 35 multiple sclerosis patients and some 20 healthy controls. Longitudinal samples, technical triplicates and paired sorted CD4+ and CD8+ T-cell subsets, alongside PBMC samples, were included among the roughly 98 TCR-beta libraries. The research as a whole found: The MS cluster showed no association with clinical or MRI features, and the authors stated that larger cohorts are needed. In a phylogenetic analysis, the repertoires of 18 out of 34 MS patients fell into a single cluster of related CDR3 sequences, pointing to a possible signature at the repertoire level. No identical CDR3 amino acid sequences were found to be shared among expanded clones across subjects, suggesting that TCR-beta repertoires were private in all groups. TCR clonal expansion was highest in HAM/TSP patients and lowest in MS patients, with MS patients falling below even healthy controls.

This clonotype has more than one count but fewer than ten. Its antigen has not been determined. The record has no base qualities; no much larger clone is one base away. V sheds 4 bases and J sheds 2 bases, leaving 19 bases between their ends. From the cysteine up to the phenylalanine, the CDR3 has a length of 16 residues. The retained sequence is limited to the CDR3, 48 bases, with the frame set at the first base. Looking up the germline V gene yields CDR1 SGHRS and CDR2 YFSETQ. Unsorted PBMC libraries were generated from 2 million PBMCs stored in RNAlater at -80 °C until RNA extraction. The multiple sclerosis patients were enrolled in a US clinical protocol that evaluated disease progression with magnetic resonance imaging. Peripheral blood was subjected to Ficoll-Hypaque density gradient centrifugation to isolate PBMCs, which were then cryopreserved in liquid nitrogen. cDNA synthesis used template-switch 5'RACE with a primer carrying a 10-nucleotide random unique molecular identifier tagging each TCR transcript. Every sequencing run yielded over 160 million TCR-beta sequences covering 15-18 subjects. The RNeasy kit was used for extraction of total RNA. The KAPA Real-time Library Amplification kit was used to amplify TCR-beta VDJ regions with primers for the TCR constant region and the 5'RACE anchor. Sample indexes and Illumina adaptors were added in a first PCR, after which library yield was increased in a second PCR. After Ampure bead purification, the roughly 650 bp TCR product was size-selected on a 2% E-gel SizeSelection system. Library quality was checked on a Bioanalyzer, concentration was measured with Qubit, and libraries were quantified with the Kapa Library Quantification kit before pooling. Libraries were sequenced paired-end 2 x 150 bp on an Illumina HiSeq 2500. To increase sequence diversity, about 25-31% phiX was spiked into each library pool. The authors processed their data as follows. The quality-filtered reads were processed with the UMI-based MiGEC pipeline, whose error correction step removed more than 80% of the raw TCR sequences. IMGT germline references were used for alignment of VDJ genes, and clonotypes were defined by a unique CDR3 amino acid sequence together with V-J genes. Clonal expansion, Shannon diversity and CDR3 relatedness were evaluated with VDJtools (CalcPairwiseDistances, ClusterSamples), while phylogenetic trees were built in CLCbio workbench. A clone was classed as expanded if it had 8 or more unique UMIs, a cutoff based on coefficient-of-variation modelling across technical triplicates. TCRdb passed the public sequencing reads through fastp at Q25 and MiXCR, retaining productive beta sequences. Here each entry gathers all rows of one CDR3 protein and keeps the most common genes and DNA. Clone size and V and J calls follow TCRdb, not the original study. The sample profile shows approximately 59,000 distinct CDR3 sequences; about 5% of them were found once. The top ten clones comprise about 5.8% of the sample.

Sequences were obtained from PBMCs. The chain is made from TRBV5-1 and TRBJ2-7; the D region possibly corresponds to TRBD2 (5 bases align). This TCR came from a human donor with multiple sclerosis. The donor label of this sample is uncertain. In nucleotide form, the sequence is TGCGCCAGCAGCCCACAGACGAGGGTCAGCCCCTACGAGCAGTACTTC. This gives the protein CASSPQTRVSPYEQYF.